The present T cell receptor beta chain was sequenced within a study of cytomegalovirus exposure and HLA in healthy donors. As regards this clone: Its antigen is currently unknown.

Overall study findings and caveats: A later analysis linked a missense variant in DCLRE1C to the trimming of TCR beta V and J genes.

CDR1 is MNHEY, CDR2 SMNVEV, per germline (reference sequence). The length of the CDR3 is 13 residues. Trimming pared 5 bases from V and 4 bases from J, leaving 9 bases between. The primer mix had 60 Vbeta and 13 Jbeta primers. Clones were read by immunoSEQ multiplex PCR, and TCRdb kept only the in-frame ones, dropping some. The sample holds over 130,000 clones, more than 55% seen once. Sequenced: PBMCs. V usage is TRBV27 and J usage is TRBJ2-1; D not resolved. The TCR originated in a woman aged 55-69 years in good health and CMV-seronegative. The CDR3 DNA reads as TGTGCCAGCAGTCCCCAGTTTTACAATGAGCAGTTCTTC. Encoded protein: CASSPQFYNEQFF.